This T cell receptor beta chain emerged from a study of cytomegalovirus exposure and HLA in healthy donors. The PCR made use of 60 Vbeta and 13 Jbeta primers. The data were produced by immunoSEQ multiplex PCR, yet TCRdb's version contains in-frame clones alone and is incomplete. The sample carries 130,000 to 150,000 clones, around 80% recorded once. This CDR3 region has 14 residues. The ends were cut back, 5 bases at V and 5 bases at J, with 15 bases in the middle. Per germline, CDR1 SGHAT and CDR2 FQDESV (reference sequence). The sequence derives from a man under 40 in good health and CMV-seronegative. The chain recombines TRBV11-1 with TRBJ2-5, with a possible D match to TRBD1 (5 bases). Sequenced: PBMCs. The CDR3 here is CASSPRRGLETQYF. The CDR3 DNA follows: TGTGCCAGCAGCCCTCGTAGGGGATTGGAGACCCAGTACTTC.